These T cell receptor beta chains were read from a single sample in a study of T cells after yellow fever vaccination. MiXCR was run by TCRdb on the 5' RACE reads, yielding one entry per CDR3 protein. The sample comprises some 320,000 distinct CDR3 sequences, roughly 9% of which are singletons, and around 3.3% rests with the top ten. The sequences come from CD4+ T cells sorted from PBMCs, collected 5 days after the yellow fever booster vaccination. Receptors originate from a man aged 18 to 30 who received the YFV17D yellow fever vaccine. Both conserved end residues are part of each CDR3. A D gene is named only where the DNA matches it firmly. For some rows the clone size is stated as once, few or many, or as a class when expanded; others skip it.

>NA|TRBJ2-3|TRBV5-5|many
CASSLFSQSTDTQYF
TGTGCCAGCAGCTTGTTTTCTCAGAGCACAGATACGCAGTATTTT
>NA|TRBJ1-1|TRBV7-2|NA
CASRPALSRAFF
TGTGCCAGCAGGCCCGCCCTCTCTCGGGCTTTCTTT
>NA|TRBJ2-4|TRBV19|few
CASSMRGGENIQYF
TGTGCCAGTAGTATGAGAGGTGGGGAAAACATTCAGTACTTC
>NA|TRBJ1-5|TRBV19|few
CASSRGQLHSNQPQHF
TGTGCCAGTAGTCGTGGACAGTTACATAGCAATCAGCCCCAGCATTTT
>NA|TRBJ1-2|TRBV16|few
CASTELLGYGYTF
TGTGCCAGCACAGAACTGCTGGGCTATGGCTACACCTTC
>TRBD1|TRBJ2-1|TRBV6-6|many
CASSYYPLRGNEQFF
TGTGCCAGCAGTTACTACCCCCTCAGGGGGAATGAGCAGTTCTTC
>NA|TRBJ2-5|TRBV5-1|NA
CASSLMESGLETQYF
TGCGCCAGCAGCTTGATGGAGTCGGGGTTAGAGACCCAGTACTTC
>NA|TRBJ1-1|TRBV6-6|NA
CASSPNTEAFF
TGTGCCAGCAGCCCCAACACTGAAGCTTTCTTT
>TRBD2|TRBJ2-5|TRBV7-6|many
CASSRRDGSGGRETQYF
TGTGCCAGCAGCCGAAGGGATGGTAGCGGGGGGCGGGAGACCCAGTACTTC
>NA|TRBJ1-4|TRBV2|once
CASSEGHLAYKKLFF
TGTGCCAGCAGTGAAGGGCACCTGGCCTATAAAAAACTGTTTTTT
>NA|TRBJ1-2|TRBV6-2/TRBV6-3|few
CASSYGGPLNYGYTF
TGTGCCAGCAGTTACGGCGGCCCCTTAAACTATGGCTACACCTTC
>NA|TRBJ1-1|TRBV29-1|few
CSTGLRGNTEAFF
TGCAGCACGGGGCTGAGAGGGAACACTGAAGCTTTCTTT
>NA|TRBJ2-2|TRBV20-1|NA
CSALSGNTGELFF
TGCAGTGCTCTAAGTGGGAACACCGGGGAGCTGTTTTTT
>NA|TRBJ1-2|TRBV5-5|NA
CASSLSTPRRANYGYTF
TGTGCCAGCAGCTTGTCTACCCCAAGGAGGGCTAACTATGGCTACACCTTC
>NA|TRBJ1-1|TRBV5-8|NA
CASSLGPKGTMNTEAFF
TGTGCCAGCAGCTTGGGCCCTAAGGGAACCATGAACACTGAAGCTTTCTTT
>TRBD2|TRBJ2-3|TRBV5-1|few
CASSSAMAGDTDTQYF
TGCGCCAGCAGCTCGGCGATGGCGGGGGACACAGATACGCAGTATTTT
>TRBD2|TRBJ2-1|TRBV3-1|few
CASSPTSSGDYNEQFF
TGTGCCAGCAGCCCAACGTCTAGCGGGGATTACAATGAGCAGTTCTTC
>NA|TRBJ1-5|TRBV19|NA
CASSLRGGLNQPQHF
TGTGCCAGTAGTTTACGGGGCGGGCTCAATCAGCCCCAGCATTTT
>NA|TRBJ1-2|TRBV29-1|NA
CSGREGQGYGYTF
TGCAGCGGTCGGGAGGGGCAGGGCTATGGCTACACCTTC
>NA|TRBJ1-2|TRBV12-3/TRBV12-4|once
CASSFFRDAGYTF
TGTGCCAGCAGTTTTTTCAGGGACGCTGGCTACACCTTC
>NA|TRBJ1-1|TRBV2|NA
CAREGPGTFF
TGTGCCAGAGAGGGTCCCGGGACTTTCTTT
>TRBD1|TRBJ2-3|TRBV7-2|few
CASSSRDSRTDTQYF
TGTGCCAGCAGCAGTCGGGACAGCCGCACAGATACGCAGTATTTT
>TRBD1|TRBJ1-6|TRBV12-3/TRBV12-4|NA
CASSRTGYNSPLHF
TGTGCCAGCAGCCGGACAGGGTATAATTCACCCCTCCACTTT
>TRBD2|TRBJ2-1|TRBV12-3/TRBV12-4|NA
CASSFFRTSGGVEQFF
TGTGCCAGCAGTTTTTTTAGGACTAGCGGGGGGGTTGAGCAGTTCTTC
>NA|TRBJ2-3|TRBV4-3|many
CASSQDLRGLDTQYF
TGCGCCAGCAGCCAAGATCTTCGGGGTCTAGATACGCAGTATTTT
>NA|TRBJ1-6|TRBV2|NA
CASSLSADSPLHF
TGTGCCAGCAGTCTGTCGGCGGATTCACCCCTCCACTTT
>NA|TRBJ2-2|TRBV11-2|NA
CASNNPRNGELFF
TGTGCCAGCAACAACCCCAGGAACGGGGAGCTGTTTTTT
>NA|TRBJ1-2|TRBV7-2|NA
CASSLGGFYGYTF
TGTGCCAGCAGCTTAGGAGGTTTCTATGGCTACACCTTC
>NA|TRBJ2-5|TRBV7-9|few
CASSSRFRLGETQYF
TGTGCCAGCAGCTCCCGGTTCAGGCTGGGGGAGACCCAGTACTTC
>NA|TRBJ1-2|TRBV5-5|NA
CASSLSAAGGYTF
TGTGCCAGCAGCTTGTCCGCAGCTGGGGGCTACACCTTC
>NA|TRBJ2-5|TRBV7-7|NA
CASSLLRDGETQYF
TGTGCTAGCAGCTTACTCCGGGACGGTGAGACCCAGTACTTC
>TRBD2|TRBJ2-7|TRBV10-2|few
CASSESAGGREQYF
TGCGCCAGCAGTGAGTCCGCGGGGGGGCGCGAGCAGTACTTC
>NA|TRBJ1-1|TRBV7-2|few
CASSLQIEAFF
TGTGCCAGCAGCTTACAGATTGAAGCTTTCTTT
>NA|TRBJ1-2|TRBV20-1|NA
CSAKEQGGGYGYTF
TGCAGTGCTAAAGAACAGGGAGGCGGCTATGGCTACACCTTC
>TRBD2|TRBJ2-5|TRBV19|few
CASSIVLGLESQAQETQYF
TGTGCCAGTAGTATAGTTCTGGGACTAGAGTCGCAGGCTCAAGAGACCCAGTACTTC
>NA|TRBJ2-2|TRBV4-2|few
CASSQEVRGANTGELFF
TGTGCCAGCAGCCAAGAAGTAAGGGGGGCGAACACCGGGGAGCTGTTTTTT
>TRBD2|TRBJ2-3|TRBV5-1|many
CASRWTSGGGSTDTQYF
TGCGCCAGCAGATGGACTAGCGGGGGGGGTAGCACAGATACGCAGTATTTT